Below are 23 T cell receptor beta chains sequenced from a single sample in a study of cytomegalovirus exposure and HLA in healthy donors (dated by TCRdb to about 2017). Libraries were constructed by the immunoSEQ multiplex PCR assay. The source is immuneACCESS, and TCRdb retained only in-frame sequences with V and J called. Part of the clones is not carried over; for the studies checked, unresolved V genes explain less than half of this, and the remainder is unexplained. This sample comprises about 160,000 clones, around nine tenths of them detected only once. The ten largest clonotypes hold under 13% of the sample. The sequenced sample was PBMCs. The receptor source for this set is a woman between 18 and 29 years old in good health and CMV-seropositive.

The V gene is TRBV18, the J gene TRBJ2-7; 10 bases match TRBD1. V lost 6 bases and J lost 3; bases outside the gene matches: 8. The CDR3 extends over 15 amino acids. Germline CDR1 KGHSH, CDR2 LQKENI. The CDR3 DNA reads as TGTGCCAGCTCGATAATCCGGGACAGGGGCTACGAGCAGTACTTC. Its translation: CASSIIRDRGYEQYF.

J is TRBJ2-3 and V is TRBV7-6, with no clear D. Germline V lookup: CDR1 SGHVS, CDR2 FNYEAQ. CDR3 length: 15 amino acids. V lost 2 bases and J lost 2, with 11 bases in between. DNA for the CDR3: TGTGCCAGCAGCTTATACCGAGCGTCCACAGATACGCAGTATTTT. Its translation: CASSLYRASTDTQYF.

The chain links TRBV11-2 to TRBJ2-7; 8 bases are shared with TRBD1. V lost 2 bases and J lost 4; bases outside the gene matches: 10. The germline V gene has CDR1 SGHAT and CDR2 FQNNGV. CDR3 length: 16 amino acids. CDR3 in DNA: TGTGCCAGCAGCTTACTCACAGGGGGGCTAGTTTACGAGCAGTACTTC. It codes for CASSLLTGGLVYEQYF.

The chain combines TRBV6-1 with TRBJ1-5, with TRBD1 identical over 7 bases. Trimming at V came to 7 bases and at J to 4 bases, leaving 10 bases not matched to a gene. Germline V gene data show CDR1 as MNHNS and CDR2 as SASEGT. The CDR3 consists of 15 residues. The CDR3 DNA is TGTGCCAGCACCCTCCAGGGGACAGCGAATCAGCCCCAGCATTTT. Its translation is CASTLQGTANQPQHF.

The V and J genes are TRBV5-6 and TRBJ1-5, with 9 nucleotides matching TRBD1. The CDR3 runs 15 residues. V dropped 3 bases and J dropped 1; count of bases not matched to a gene: 2. Germline V gene data show CDR1 as SGHDT and CDR2 as YYEEEE. This chain's CDR3 is CASSSGTGSNQPQHF. The CDR3, as DNA: TGTGCCAGCAGCTCCGGGACAGGGAGCAATCAGCCCCAGCATTTT.

This chain links TRBV4-3 with TRBJ1-4, with 11 nucleotides matching TRBD1. The CDR3 is 16 residues long. V lost 4 bases and J lost 4; bases outside the gene matches: 5. Per germline, CDR1 LGHNA and CDR2 YSLEER. The CDR3 region is CASSPQGQGDNEKLFF. CDR3 coding DNA: TGCGCCAGCAGCCCCCAGGGACAGGGGGATAATGAAAAACTGTTTTTT.

This rearrangement joins TRBV18 to TRBJ2-7; 7 nucleotides align to TRBD2. This CDR3 region has 13 residues. V gave up 3 bases and J gave up 5 bases; unmatched junction bases: 4. Per the germline V gene, CDR1 is KGHSH and CDR2 is LQKENI. CDR3 DNA sequence: TGTGCCAGCTCACCGGGGACTACCGACGAGCAGTACTTC. This translates into CASSPGTTDEQYF.

J is TRBJ2-7 and V is TRBV4-2, with 7 positions matching TRBD2. This CDR3 contains 14 residues. V trimming: 2 bases; J trimming: 5 bases; junction bases outside the gene matches: 6. In germline, CDR1 is LGHNA, CDR2 YNFKEQ. The CDR3 DNA follows: TGTGCCAGCAGCCAACCGTGGGAGGGCCACGAGCAGTACTTC. This sequence encodes CASSQPWEGHEQYF.

CDR3 region: CASSKGLAVTYNEQFF. The CDR3 DNA sequence: TGCGCCAGCAGCAAAGGACTAGCGGTCACTTACAATGAGCAGTTCTTC. J is TRBJ2-1 and V is TRBV5-1; the match to TRBD2 covers 10 bases. Trimming at V came to 4 bases and at J to 4 bases, leaving 8 bases not matched to a gene. Germline CDR1 reads SGHRS; CDR2 reads YFSETQ. This CDR3 region has 16 residues.

CDR3 bases: TGTGCCAGCAGCTTGTGGCGGGAAGAGACCCAGTACTTC. It encodes CASSLWREETQYF. The rearrangement joins TRBV13 to TRBJ2-5; weak D call: TRBD2 (5 bases). The V and J ends lost 3 bases and 3 bases respectively, with 8 bases between them. This CDR3 has 13 amino acids. Germline lookup yields CDR1 PRHDT and CDR2 FYEKMQ (reference sequence).

This chain uses TRBV7-3 with TRBJ2-7, with 7 positions matching TRBD1. Germline values: CDR1 SGHTA, CDR2 FQGTGA. This CDR3 region has 13 residues. V was clipped by 3 bases and J by 2 bases; unmatched bases: 1. The CDR3 DNA sequence: TGTGCCAGCAGCTTCGGACAGGCCTACGAGCAGTACTTC. It codes for CASSFGQAYEQYF.

In this sample, this clone turned up many times. The rearrangement uses TRBV4-3 and TRBJ2-6; 9 positions agree with TRBD1. Germline V gives CDR1 LGHNA, CDR2 YSLEER. After removal of 4 bases from V and 1 base from J, the junction contained 2 bases not matched to a gene. This CDR3 is 16 amino acids long. The CDR3 reads CASSRDRASGANVLTF. Here the CDR3 DNA reads TGCGCCAGCAGCCGGGACAGGGCGTCTGGGGCCAACGTCCTGACTTTC.

The chain carries TRBV19 and TRBJ1-3; D is unclear. The V end was cut by 1 base, the J end by 3 bases, with 10 bases between. Looked up from germline, CDR1 is LNHDA and CDR2 is SQIVND (reference sequence). This CDR3 has 15 residues. CDR3 region: CASSIAGLGGNTIYF. CDR3 nucleotides: TGTGCCAGTAGTATAGCGGGTCTAGGTGGAAACACCATATATTTT.

The chain combines TRBV4-1 with TRBJ2-3, with TRBD2 matching 7 bases. The CDR3 is made up of 15 amino acids. CDR1 and CDR2 from the germline V gene are MGHRA and YSYEKL. V shed 1 base, J shed 5 bases, and the junction held 6 bases outside the gene matches. The CDR3 reads CASSQAGLTGDTQYF. The CDR3 region has the DNA TGCGCCAGCAGCCAAGCGGGACTAACGGGAGATACGCAGTATTTT.

This rearrangement joins TRBV5-1 to TRBJ1-5; no reliable D call. The germline gives CDR1 SGHRS, CDR2 YFSETQ. There are 15 residues in the CDR3. The V end lost 3 bases, the J end lost 3 bases, and 13 bases lay between the germline ends. The CDR3 spells CASSSEGSANQPQHF. The CDR3 nucleotides are TGCGCCAGCAGCTCCGAGGGCTCGGCCAATCAGCCCCAGCATTTT.

This clone was detected only a few times. The genes are TRBV5-1 and TRBJ1-2, with 10 bases matching TRBD1. The CDR3 has 14 residues. Trimming at V came to 3 bases and at J to 6 bases, leaving 5 bases not matched to a gene. The germline CDR1 and CDR2 sequences are SGHRS and YFSETQ. The CDR3 DNA follows: TGCGCCAGCAGCTCCGACAGGGGGCACGATGGCTACACCTTC. Translating gives CASSSDRGHDGYTF.

The gene calls are TRBV7-6 and TRBJ2-5; 8 bases map to TRBD1. This CDR3 region has 15 residues. V gave up 3 bases and J gave up 4 bases; unmatched junction bases: 7. From germline, CDR1 is SGHVS and CDR2 FNYEAQ. CDR3 sequence: CASSLAGGTIETQYF. DNA of the CDR3: TGTGCCAGCAGCTTGGCAGGGGGCACAATAGAGACCCAGTACTTC.

A single count supports this clone. The chain links TRBV27 to TRBJ2-1; D possibly corresponds to TRBD2 (7 bases). CDR3 length: 17 residues. Germline V gene lookup returns CDR1 MNHEY and CDR2 SMNVEV (reference sequence). The germline V and J ends were trimmed by 7 bases and 4 bases, with 23 bases remaining between them. CDR3 sequence: CASTPSHGGQTYNEQFF. CDR3 coding DNA: TGTGCCAGCACCCCGTCACACGGGGGGCAGACATACAATGAGCAGTTCTTC.

This clone has only one observation. J is TRBJ2-1 and V is TRBV28, with D perhaps matching TRBD1 (6 bases). V was trimmed by 6 bases and J by 1 base, leaving 13 bases between them. The CDR3 is 15 amino acids. Per germline, CDR1 MDHEN and CDR2 SYDVKM. The CDR3 bases are TGTGCCAGCAGGACAGACAGGCATTCCTACAATGAGCAGTTCTTC. It yields the protein CASRTDRHSYNEQFF.

This sequence joins TRBV27 and TRBJ1-2; D might be TRBD1 (5 bases). CDR1 and CDR2 (germline): MNHEY, SMNVEV (reference sequence). The CDR3 loop spans 15 amino acids. The V end lost 3 bases, the J end lost 5 bases, and 16 bases lay between the germline ends. Written as DNA, the CDR3 is TGTGCCAGCAGTTTCGTGCGGGACCTCGCTTATGGCTACACCTTC. Translated, it gives CASSFVRDLAYGYTF.

This clone was counted a single time. The chain joins TRBV7-8 to TRBJ1-2; perhaps TRBD1 as D (5 bases). Trimming pared 5 bases from V and 6 bases from J, leaving 13 bases between. This CDR3 comprises 13 residues. The germline V gene encodes CDR1 SGHVS and CDR2 FQNEAQ. The CDR3 DNA reads TGTGCCAGCAGCACAGACAGCCCGCATGGCTACACCTTC. Amino acids: CASSTDSPHGYTF.

The chain has TRBV18 and TRBJ2-7; D is unclear. The V end lost 0 bases, the J end lost 4 bases, and 10 bases lay between the germline ends. Germline V gene data show CDR1 as KGHSH and CDR2 as LQKENI. The CDR3 consists of 14 residues. CDR3: CASSPPIRGYEQYF. In DNA, the CDR3 is TGTGCCAGCTCACCACCTATTCGAGGTTACGAGCAGTACTTC.

V and J are TRBV28 and TRBJ2-2; 9 bases align to TRBD2. The CDR3 loop spans 19 amino acids. Per the germline V gene, CDR1 is MDHEN and CDR2 is SYDVKM. Germline trimming cut 1 base from V and 8 bases from J; bases unmatched to any gene: 17. CDR3 nucleotides: TGTGCCAGCAGTTTATCTGCGCTAGCGGGGATGGATAGTATAGGGGAGCTGTTTTTT. Amino acid sequence: CASSLSALAGMDSIGELFF.